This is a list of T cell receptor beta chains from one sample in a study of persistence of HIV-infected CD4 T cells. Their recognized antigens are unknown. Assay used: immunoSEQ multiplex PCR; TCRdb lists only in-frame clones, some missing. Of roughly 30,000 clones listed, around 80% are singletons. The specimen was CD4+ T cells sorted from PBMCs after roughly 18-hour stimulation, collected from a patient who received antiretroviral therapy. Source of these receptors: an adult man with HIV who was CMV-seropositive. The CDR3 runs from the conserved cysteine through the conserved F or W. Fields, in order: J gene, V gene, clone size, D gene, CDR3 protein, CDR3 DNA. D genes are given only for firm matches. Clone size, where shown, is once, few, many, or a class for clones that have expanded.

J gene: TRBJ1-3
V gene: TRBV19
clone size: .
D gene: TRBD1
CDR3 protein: CASISTGIRTGNTIYF
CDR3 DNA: TGTGCCAGTATCTCGACAGGGATCCGTACTGGAAACACCATATATTTT

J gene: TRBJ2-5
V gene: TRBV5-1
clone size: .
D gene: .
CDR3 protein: CASSLFETQYF
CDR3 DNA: TGCGCCAGCAGCTTGTTCGAGACCCAGTACTTC

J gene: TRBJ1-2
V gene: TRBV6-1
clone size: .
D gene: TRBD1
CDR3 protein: CASSEPTVGQVSYGYTF
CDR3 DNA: TGTGCCAGCAGTGAACCTACCGTTGGACAGGTGTCCTATGGCTACACCTTC

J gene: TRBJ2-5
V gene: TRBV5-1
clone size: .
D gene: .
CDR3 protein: CASSLDPSYQETQYF
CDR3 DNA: TGCGCCAGCAGCTTGGACCCTTCCTACCAAGAGACCCAGTACTTC

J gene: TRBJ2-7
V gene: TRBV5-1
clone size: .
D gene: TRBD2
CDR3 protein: CASSLGAGDVYEQYF
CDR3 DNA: TGCGCCAGCAGCTTGGGAGCGGGGGACGTTTACGAGCAGTACTTC

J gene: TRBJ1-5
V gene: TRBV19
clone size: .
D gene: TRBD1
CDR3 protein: CASTVTGGNQPQHF
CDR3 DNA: TGTGCCAGTACCGTGACAGGGGGTAATCAGCCCCAGCATTTT

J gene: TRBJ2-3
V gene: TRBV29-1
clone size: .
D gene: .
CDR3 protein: CSADSPGSDTQYF
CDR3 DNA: TGCAGCGCCGACTCCCCAGGGTCAGATACGCAGTATTTT

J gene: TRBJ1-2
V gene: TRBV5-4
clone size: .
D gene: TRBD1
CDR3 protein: CASSFYNGDRGRRNYGYTF
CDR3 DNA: TGTGCCAGCAGCTTCTATAACGGGGACAGGGGGCGACGGAACTATGGCTACACCTTC

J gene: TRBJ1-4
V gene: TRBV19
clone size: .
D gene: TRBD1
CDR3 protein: CASSVIQGTGPEKLFF
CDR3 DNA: TGTGCCAGTAGTGTCATACAGGGGACAGGACCTGAAAAACTGTTTTTT

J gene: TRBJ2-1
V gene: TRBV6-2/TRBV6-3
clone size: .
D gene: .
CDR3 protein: CASSFTFGGQFF
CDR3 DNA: TGTGCCAGCAGTTTCACGTTCGGGGGGCAGTTCTTC

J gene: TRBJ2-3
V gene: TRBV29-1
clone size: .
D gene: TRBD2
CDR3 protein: CSVDRSTSGTTDTQYF
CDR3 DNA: TGCAGCGTTGACCGCAGTACTAGCGGGACCACAGATACGCAGTATTTT

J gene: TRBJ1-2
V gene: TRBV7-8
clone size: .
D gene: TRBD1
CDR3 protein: CASSLEQGAVNYGYTF
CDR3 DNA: TGTGCCAGCAGCTTAGAACAGGGGGCGGTTAACTATGGCTACACCTTC

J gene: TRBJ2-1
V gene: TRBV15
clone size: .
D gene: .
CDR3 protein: CATSSDGLGIQQFF
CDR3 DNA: TGTGCCACCAGCAGTGACGGACTGGGGATCCAGCAGTTCTTC

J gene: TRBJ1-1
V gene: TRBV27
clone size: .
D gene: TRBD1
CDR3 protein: CASRPRDRPKAFF
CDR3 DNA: TGTGCCAGCAGGCCCCGGGACAGACCCAAAGCTTTCTTT

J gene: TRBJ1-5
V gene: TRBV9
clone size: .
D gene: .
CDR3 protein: CASSEGGWVVSNQPQHF
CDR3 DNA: TGTGCCAGCAGCGAGGGTGGTTGGGTCGTGAGCAATCAGCCCCAGCATTTT

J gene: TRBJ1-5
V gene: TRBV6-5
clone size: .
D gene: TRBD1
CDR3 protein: CASSSGGRQPQHF
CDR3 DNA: TGTGCCAGCAGCTCAGGGGGCCGGCAGCCCCAGCATTTT

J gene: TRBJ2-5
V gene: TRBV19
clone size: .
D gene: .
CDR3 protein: CASSMGRQETQYF
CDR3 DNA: TGTGCCAGTAGTATGGGCAGACAAGAGACCCAGTACTTC

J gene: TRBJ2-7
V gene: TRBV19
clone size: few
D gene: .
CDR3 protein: CASSMGLTNYEQYF
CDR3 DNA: TGTGCCAGTAGTATGGGGTTAACCAACTACGAGCAGTACTTC

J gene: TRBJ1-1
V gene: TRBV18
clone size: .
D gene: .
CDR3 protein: CASSPTDGNTEAFF
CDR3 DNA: TGTGCCAGCTCACCGACAGATGGGAACACTGAAGCTTTCTTT

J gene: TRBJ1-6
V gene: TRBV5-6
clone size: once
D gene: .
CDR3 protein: CASSTRQASYNSPLHF
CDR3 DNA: TGTGCCAGCAGTACCCGACAGGCATCCTATAATTCACCCCTCCACTTT